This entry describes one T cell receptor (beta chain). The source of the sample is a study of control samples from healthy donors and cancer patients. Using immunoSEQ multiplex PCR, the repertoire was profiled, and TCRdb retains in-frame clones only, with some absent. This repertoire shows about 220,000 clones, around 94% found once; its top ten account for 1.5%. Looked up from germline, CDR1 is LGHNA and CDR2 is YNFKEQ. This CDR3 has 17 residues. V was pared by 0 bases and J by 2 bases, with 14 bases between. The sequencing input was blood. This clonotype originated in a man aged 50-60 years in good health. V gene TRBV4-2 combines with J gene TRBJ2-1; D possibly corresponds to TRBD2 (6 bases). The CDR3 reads CASSQDFLTGAYNEQFF. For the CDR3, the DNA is TGTGCCAGCAGCCAAGATTTTTTAACGGGGGCCTACAATGAGCAGTTCTTC.